This T cell receptor beta chain was retrieved from a study of CXCR3-negative and CXCR3-positive naive CD8 T cells. For the study at large: The dataset comprises some 150 million TRB reads in total, with about 1.5 +/- 0.3 million reads per library.

Germline loops: CDR1 MNHEY, CDR2 SVGAGI. The CDR3 runs to 13 residues. General study findings and limits: Naive subsets were similarly diverse, while memory CD8+ repertoires were much less diverse. Memory cells showed distinct TRBV-TRBJ patterns, while the two naive subsets matched. Higher TRB CDR3 hydrophobicity marked CXCR3-positive naive cells relative to CXCR3-negative naive cells.

On this clonotype itself: Its antigen is still unknown.

The study made its TRB cDNA libraries by 5' RACE, adding UMI labels. One entry per CDR3 protein, without DNA, is what TCRdb gives after re-calling the 5' RACE reads. This repertoire comprises some 150,000 distinct CDR3 sequences; its ten largest clones make up 0.41%. The clonotype comes from a human donor in good health. Some clones in this sample may be carry-over from other donors' samples. What was sequenced was naive CXCR3+ CD8+ T cells from blood. Subset specified: CD45RO-CCR7+CD27+CD95- naive CD8+ T cells expressing CXCR3 (TNR3+). The rearrangement links TRBV6-5 to TRBJ1-2; TCRdb's D gene call, TRBD1, goes unchecked for lack of DNA. This CDR3 reads CASSYGAGAGYTF.